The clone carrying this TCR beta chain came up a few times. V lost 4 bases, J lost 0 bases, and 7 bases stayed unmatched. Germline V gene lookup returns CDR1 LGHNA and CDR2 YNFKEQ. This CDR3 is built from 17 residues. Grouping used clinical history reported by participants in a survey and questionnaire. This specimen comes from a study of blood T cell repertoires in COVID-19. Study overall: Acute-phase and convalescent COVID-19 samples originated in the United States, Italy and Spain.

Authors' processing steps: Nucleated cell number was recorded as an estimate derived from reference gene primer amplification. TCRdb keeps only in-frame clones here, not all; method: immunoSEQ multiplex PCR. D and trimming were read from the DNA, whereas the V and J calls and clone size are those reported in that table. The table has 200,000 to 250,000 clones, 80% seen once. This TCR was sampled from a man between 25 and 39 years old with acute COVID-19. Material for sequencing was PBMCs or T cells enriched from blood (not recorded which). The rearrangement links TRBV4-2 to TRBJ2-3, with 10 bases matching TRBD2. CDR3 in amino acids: CASSRQSGGVSTDTQYF. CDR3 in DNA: TGTGCCAGCAGCCGACAGAGCGGGGGGGTTAGCACAGATACGCAGTATTTT.